Listed below are T cell receptor beta chains from one sample, sequenced in a study of T-cell memory formation after mild COVID-19. Each CDR3 protein is one row after TCRdb ran MiXCR on the 5' RACE reads. The sample shows about 160,000 distinct CDR3 sequences, around a third of them seen only once. The specimen was PBMCs or a T cell subset sorted from them (not recorded which). These receptor sequences come from an adult woman who had mild COVID-19 (a few samples of this study predate the infection). Cell type and time point are not known. CDR3s include the opening cysteine and the closing phenylalanine or tryptophan. Each record gives: V gene, D gene, clone size, J gene, CDR3 protein, CDR3 DNA. The D gene is left open where the match is weak. Clone size appears in some rows only: once, few, many, or a class for an expanded clone.

>TRBV5-1|.|few|TRBJ2-1
CASSEWEGSYNEQFF
TGCGCCAGCAGCGAGTGGGAAGGGTCCTACAATGAGCAGTTCTTC
>TRBV2|TRBD1|.|TRBJ2-1
CASSDTGGSYNEQFF
TGTGCCAGCAGCGATACAGGGGGCTCCTACAATGAGCAGTTCTTC
>TRBV5-4|.|few|TRBJ1-1
CASSLGHASTEAFF
TGTGCCAGCAGCCTGGGACACGCAAGCACTGAAGCTTTCTTT
>TRBV7-2|TRBD1|few|TRBJ2-7
CASSLTWDRGFHEQYF
TGTGCCAGCAGCTTAACGTGGGACAGGGGGTTTCACGAGCAGTACTTC
>TRBV4-3|.|.|TRBJ2-3
CASSQETGYSVTDTQYF
TGCGCCAGCAGCCAAGAAACAGGTTATAGTGTCACAGATACGCAGTATTTT
>TRBV15|TRBD1|once|TRBJ1-1
CATSGKGQGIMNTEAFF
TGTGCCACCAGCGGCAAGGGACAGGGGATTATGAACACTGAAGCTTTCTTT
>TRBV7-9|.|few|TRBJ2-4
CASNTPKEGNIQYF
TGTGCCAGCAATACTCCAAAGGAGGGAAACATTCAGTACTTC
>TRBV29-1|.|.|TRBJ2-3
CSVRSTAGTDTQYF
TGCAGCGTTAGGAGTACAGCCGGCACAGATACGCAGTATTTT
>TRBV15|TRBD2|.|TRBJ2-3
CATSRGLAGDTQYF
TGTGCCACCAGCAGAGGGCTAGCGGGAGATACGCAGTATTTT
>TRBV6-4|TRBD1|.|TRBJ2-7
CASSASGQGDAYEQYF
TGTGCCAGCAGCGCCAGCGGACAGGGGGATGCCTACGAGCAGTACTTC
>TRBV20-1|TRBD2|.|TRBJ2-1
CSALAGGINEQFF
TGCAGTGCTTTAGCGGGAGGAATAAATGAGCAGTTCTTC
>TRBV6-5|.|.|TRBJ1-2
CASSYLGGYGYTF
TGTGCCAGCAGTTACTTGGGGGGCTACGGCTACACCTTC
>TRBV5-1|.|few|TRBJ2-7
CASSYPGTYEQYF
TGCGCCAGCAGCTACCCTGGGACCTACGAGCAGTACTTC
>TRBV6-2/TRBV6-3|.|.|TRBJ1-3
CASSSDPGQPGNTIYF
TGTGCCAGCAGCTCAGACCCCGGACAGCCTGGAAACACCATATATTTT
>TRBV29-1|TRBD1|.|TRBJ1-1
CSVATGQTMNTEAFF
TGCAGCGTGGCGACGGGACAGACTATGAACACTGAAGCTTTCTTT
>TRBV2|.|.|TRBJ1-6
CASRVGDSPLHF
TGTGCCAGCAGGGTGGGGGATTCACCCCTCCACTTT